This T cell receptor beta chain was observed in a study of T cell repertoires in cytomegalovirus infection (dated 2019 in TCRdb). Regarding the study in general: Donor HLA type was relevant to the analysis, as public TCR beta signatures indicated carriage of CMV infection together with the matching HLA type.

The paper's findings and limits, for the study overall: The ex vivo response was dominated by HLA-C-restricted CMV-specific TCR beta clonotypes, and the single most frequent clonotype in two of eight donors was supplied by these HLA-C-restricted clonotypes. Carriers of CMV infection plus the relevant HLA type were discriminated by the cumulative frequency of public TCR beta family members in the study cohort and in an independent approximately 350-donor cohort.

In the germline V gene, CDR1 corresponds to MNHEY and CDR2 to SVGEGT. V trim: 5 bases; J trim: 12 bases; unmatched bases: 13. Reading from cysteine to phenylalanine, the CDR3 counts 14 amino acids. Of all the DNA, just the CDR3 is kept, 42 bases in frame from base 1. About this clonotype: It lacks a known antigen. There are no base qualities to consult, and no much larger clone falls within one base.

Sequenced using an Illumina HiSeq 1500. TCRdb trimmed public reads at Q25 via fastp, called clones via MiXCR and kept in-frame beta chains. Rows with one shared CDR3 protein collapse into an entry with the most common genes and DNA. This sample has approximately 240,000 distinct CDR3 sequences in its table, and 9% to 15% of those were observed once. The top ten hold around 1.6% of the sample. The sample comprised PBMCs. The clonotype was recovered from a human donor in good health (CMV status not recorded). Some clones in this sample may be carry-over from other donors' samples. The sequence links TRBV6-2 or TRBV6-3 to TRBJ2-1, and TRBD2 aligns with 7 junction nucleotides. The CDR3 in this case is CASSPAGDLRGQFF. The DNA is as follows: TGTGCCAGCAGTCCCGCGGGAGACTTAAGGGGGCAGTTCTTC.